Listed below are T cell receptor beta chains from one sample, sequenced in a study of OX40 agonist ivuxolimab in advanced cancers. Here immunoSEQ multiplex PCR was the method, and the copy in TCRdb shows in-frame clones only, minus some. This repertoire shows 45,000 to 60,000 clones, over 70% found once; its top ten account for around 4.5%. The sample in question was CD4+ or CD8+ T cells sorted from blood, obtained in a trial of the OX40 agonist ivuxolimab. Every receptor here comes from an adult with an advanced solid tumor such as melanoma, head and neck, liver or kidney cancer. CDR3s include the opening cysteine and the closing phenylalanine or tryptophan. The order of the fields is J gene, D gene, clone size, V gene, CDR3 protein, CDR3 DNA. A D gene is named only where the DNA matches it firmly. Size values are once, few and many counts, or a class for expanded clones, and some rows have none.

TRBJ1-2	.	.	TRBV7-9	CASSKAGQSPYGYTF	TGTGCCAGCAGCAAGGCGGGACAATCCCCCTATGGCTACACCTTC
TRBJ2-2	TRBD1	.	TRBV27	CASSKDRDTGELFF	TGTGCCAGCAGCAAAGACAGGGACACCGGGGAGCTGTTTTTT
TRBJ1-5	.	once	TRBV7-6	CASSRLGGKGQPQHF	TGTGCCAGCAGTCGCCTGGGGGGGAAGGGTCAGCCCCAGCATTTT
TRBJ2-7	TRBD2	.	TRBV4-2	CASSFTSGGLGEQYF	TGTGCCAGCAGCTTTACTAGCGGAGGTCTCGGGGAGCAGTACTTC
TRBJ1-2	TRBD1	.	TRBV5-1	CASSLAGTENGYTF	TGCGCCAGCAGCTTGGCCGGGACAGAGAACGGCTACACCTTC
TRBJ1-6	TRBD1	.	TRBV30	CAWSPQGVASPLHF	TGTGCCTGGAGTCCCCAGGGGGTAGCTTCACCCCTCCACTTT
TRBJ2-7	.	.	TRBV6-1	CASSEGNWYYEQYF	TGTGCCAGCAGTGAAGGGAATTGGTACTACGAGCAGTACTTC
TRBJ2-5	.	.	TRBV5-6	CASSTSLEPSKTQYF	TGTGCCAGCAGCACCTCCTTAGAGCCGTCAAAGACCCAGTACTTC
TRBJ1-4	TRBD1	.	TRBV9	CASSLETGATEKLFF	TGTGCCAGCAGCTTAGAGACAGGGGCTACGGAAAAACTGTTTTTT
TRBJ2-7	TRBD1	.	TRBV9	CASSVDLGGDSLPYEQYF	TGTGCCAGCAGCGTAGACCTTGGTGGGGACAGCCTTCCCTACGAGCAGTACTTC
TRBJ2-7	.	.	TRBV19	CASSIGWGYEQYF	TGTGCCAGTAGTATAGGATGGGGCTACGAGCAGTACTTC
TRBJ2-2	.	.	TRBV4-3	CASSQETTGELFF	TGCGCCAGCAGCCAAGAAACCACCGGGGAGCTGTTTTTT
TRBJ1-1	.	.	TRBV7-2	CASSFGVTEAFF	TGTGCCAGCAGCTTTGGGGTGACTGAAGCTTTCTTT
TRBJ1-4	.	.	TRBV19	CASSMGQANEKLFF	TGTGCCAGTAGTATGGGGCAGGCGAATGAAAAACTGTTTTTT
TRBJ1-1	TRBD1	.	TRBV12-5	CASGLDRTGREKTEAFF	TGTGCTAGTGGTTTGGACCGGACAGGAAGGGAGAAGACTGAAGCTTTCTTT
TRBJ2-7	.	.	TRBV28	CASTSQGNYEQYF	TGTGCCAGCACATCGCAGGGTAACTACGAGCAGTACTTC
TRBJ2-2	TRBD1	.	TRBV5-1	CASSSRGITGELFF	TGCGCCAGCAGCTCCAGGGGGATCACCGGGGAGCTGTTTTTT
TRBJ2-1	.	.	TRBV19	CASSMRGSSYNEQFF	TGTGCCAGTAGTATGAGGGGGAGCTCCTACAATGAGCAGTTCTTC
TRBJ2-1	.	few	TRBV2	CASRTNSYNEQFF	TGTGCCTCGAGGACTAACAGTTACAATGAGCAGTTCTTC
TRBJ1-2	TRBD1	.	TRBV5-1	CASTTGQGRRYGYTF	TGCGCCAGCACCACGGGACAGGGGAGAAGATATGGCTACACCTTC
TRBJ2-7	TRBD1	.	TRBV28	CASSGRDRATYEQYF	TGTGCCAGCAGTGGCCGGGACAGGGCTACCTACGAGCAGTACTTC
TRBJ2-6	.	.	TRBV19	CASSRMAISGANVLTF	TGTGCCAGTAGTAGGATGGCAATCTCTGGGGCCAACGTCCTGACTTTC
TRBJ1-2	TRBD1	.	TRBV5-1	CASSLGGTGPYGYTF	TGCGCCAGCAGCTTGGGGGGGACAGGCCCCTATGGCTACACCTTC
TRBJ1-5	.	.	TRBV18	CASSSPGVGDQPQHF	TGTGCCAGCTCATCCCCCGGTGTGGGAGATCAGCCCCAGCATTTT
TRBJ2-7	.	.	TRBV9	CASSPPRGLFPYEQYF	TGTGCCAGCAGCCCTCCCCGGGGGCTCTTTCCCTACGAGCAGTACTTC
TRBJ2-3	TRBD1	.	TRBV6-5	CASSPGQGWDTQYF	TGTGCCAGCAGTCCGGGACAGGGGTGGGATACGCAGTATTTT
TRBJ1-1	TRBD1	once	TRBV6-5	CASRDRGGDTEAFF	TGTGCCAGCAGAGACAGGGGAGGGGACACTGAAGCTTTCTTT
TRBJ1-1	.	.	TRBV6-5	CASSYVFDTEAFF	TGTGCCAGCAGTTACGTTTTTGACACTGAAGCTTTCTTT
TRBJ1-4	.	once	TRBV7-2	CASSRTQGRREKLFF	TGTGCCAGCAGCCGGACCCAGGGTCGTAGGGAAAAACTGTTTTTT
TRBJ2-5	TRBD1	.	TRBV29-1	CSAPPGTGAQETQYF	TGCAGCGCCCCTCCCGGGACAGGGGCCCAAGAGACCCAGTACTTC
TRBJ1-1	TRBD1	.	TRBV27	CASRYRRDRMNTEAFF	TGTGCCAGCAGATACCGCCGGGACAGGATGAACACTGAAGCTTTCTTT
TRBJ1-1	.	.	TRBV28	CASGQNTEAFF	TGTGCCAGCGGACAGAACACTGAAGCTTTCTTT
TRBJ1-2	.	.	TRBV7-2	CASSLWTATGYTF	TGTGCCAGCAGCTTGTGGACAGCTACTGGCTACACCTTC
TRBJ1-1	.	.	TRBV12-5	CASGPSGGTEAFF	TGTGCTAGTGGTCCCTCGGGGGGCACTGAAGCTTTCTTT
TRBJ2-2	TRBD2	.	TRBV6-1	CASRPGLAGTGELFF	TGTGCCAGCAGACCGGGACTAGCGGGCACCGGGGAGCTGTTTTTT
TRBJ1-4	TRBD1	.	TRBV4-1	CASSQFLGTANEKLFF	TGCGCCAGCAGCCAATTCCTGGGGACAGCTAATGAAAAACTGTTTTTT
TRBJ2-1	.	.	TRBV7-9	CASTPGGGPYNEQFF	TGTGCCAGCACTCCAGGGGGGGGGCCCTACAATGAGCAGTTCTTC
TRBJ2-5	.	.	TRBV6-1	CASSVTIGGETQYF	TGTGCCAGCAGTGTCACTATCGGCGGGGAGACCCAGTACTTC
TRBJ2-3	TRBD2	.	TRBV18	CASSISGTSGVSTDTQYF	TGTGCCAGCTCGATATCGGGGACTAGCGGAGTTAGCACAGATACGCAGTATTTT
TRBJ2-1	TRBD2	.	TRBV5-1	CASSNTPGLPSYNEQFF	TGCGCCAGCAGCAATACTCCGGGACTACCCTCCTACAATGAGCAGTTCTTC
TRBJ1-2	.	.	TRBV4-3	CASSQDNLPGVYGYTF	TGCGCCAGCAGCCAAGATAATTTACCGGGGGTCTATGGCTACACCTTC
TRBJ2-1	TRBD1	.	TRBV6-1	CASRGTGGPYNEQFF	TGTGCCAGCAGGGGGACAGGGGGGCCTTACAATGAGCAGTTCTTC
TRBJ2-7	.	.	TRBV5-1	CASSLDSPYEQYF	TGCGCCAGCAGCTTGGACAGCCCCTACGAGCAGTACTTC
TRBJ2-3	.	once	TRBV19	CASSRLRGATTDTQYF	TGTGCCAGTAGTCGGCTAAGGGGGGCGACCACAGATACGCAGTATTTT
TRBJ1-4	.	.	TRBV7-9	CASSRGREKLFF	TGTGCCAGCAGCAGGGGTCGTGAAAAACTGTTTTTT
TRBJ1-2	.	.	TRBV27	CASSTPQGYGYTF	TGTGCCAGCAGTACCCCCCAGGGCTATGGCTACACCTTC
TRBJ2-3	TRBD1	few	TRBV2	CASSEALLRRGKRTDTQYF	TGTGCCAGCAGTGAAGCTCTATTACGCAGGGGGAAGAGAACAGATACGCAGTATTTT
TRBJ2-3	TRBD2	few	TRBV28	CASRLGLAGGVNTDTQYF	TGTGCCAGCAGGCTCGGACTAGCGGGAGGAGTGAACACAGATACGCAGTATTTT
TRBJ1-3	.	.	TRBV7-2	CASSLTVSGNTIYF	TGTGCCAGCAGCTTAACAGTCTCTGGAAACACCATATATTTT
TRBJ1-2	.	.	TRBV28	CASSQFGDTWGYTF	TGTGCCAGCAGCCAATTCGGAGATACGTGGGGCTACACCTTC
TRBJ1-4	TRBD1	.	TRBV11-2	CASSLGQGNEKLFF	TGTGCCAGCAGCCTGGGACAGGGGAATGAAAAACTGTTTTTT
TRBJ2-5	TRBD2	.	TRBV7-2	CASSPDGGQETQYF	TGTGCCAGCAGCCCGGACGGGGGGCAAGAGACCCAGTACTTC
TRBJ2-3	TRBD1	.	TRBV10-1	CATGQGWTDTQYF	TGCGCCACTGGACAGGGTTGGACAGATACGCAGTATTTT
TRBJ1-5	TRBD1	medium-sized	TRBV5-1	CASSLFGTGNQPQHF	TGCGCCAGCAGCTTGTTCGGGACAGGGAATCAGCCCCAGCATTTT
TRBJ1-1	.	.	TRBV7-2	CASSPRRLNTEAFF	TGTGCCAGCAGCCCCCGCAGATTGAACACTGAAGCTTTCTTT